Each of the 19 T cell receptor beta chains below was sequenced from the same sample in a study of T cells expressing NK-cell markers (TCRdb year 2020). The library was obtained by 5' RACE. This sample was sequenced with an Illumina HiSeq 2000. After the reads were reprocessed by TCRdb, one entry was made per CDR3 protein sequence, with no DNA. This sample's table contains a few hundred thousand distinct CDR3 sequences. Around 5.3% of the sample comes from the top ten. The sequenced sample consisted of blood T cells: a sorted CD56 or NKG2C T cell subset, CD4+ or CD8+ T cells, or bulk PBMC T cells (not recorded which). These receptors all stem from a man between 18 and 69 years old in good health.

CDR3 sequence: CASSEGLISGGSRETQYF. The rearrangement links TRBV5-1 to TRBJ2-5; TCRdb picks TRBD2, but there is no DNA to check that call. The CDR3 runs to 18 residues. Germline V gene lookup returns CDR1 SGHRS and CDR2 YFSETQ.

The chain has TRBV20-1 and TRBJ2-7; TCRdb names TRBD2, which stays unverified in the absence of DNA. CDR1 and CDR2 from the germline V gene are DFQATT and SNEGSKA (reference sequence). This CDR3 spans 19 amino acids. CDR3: CSARDQGLAGGPRTYEQYF.

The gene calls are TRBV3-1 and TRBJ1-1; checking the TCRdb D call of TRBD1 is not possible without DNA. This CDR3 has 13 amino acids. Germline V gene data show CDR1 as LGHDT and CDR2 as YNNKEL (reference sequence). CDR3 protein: CASSQEVTGEAFF.

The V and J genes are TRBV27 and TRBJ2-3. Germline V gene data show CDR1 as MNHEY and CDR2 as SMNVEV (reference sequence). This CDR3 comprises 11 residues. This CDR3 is CASSTPSTQYF.

The CDR3 reads CASSFGHGGVTDTQYF. This chain links TRBV11-2 with TRBJ2-3; lacking DNA, the TRBD1 call made by TCRdb goes unchecked. CDR3 length equals 16 residues. Germline V gene data show CDR1 as SGHAT and CDR2 as FQNNGV.

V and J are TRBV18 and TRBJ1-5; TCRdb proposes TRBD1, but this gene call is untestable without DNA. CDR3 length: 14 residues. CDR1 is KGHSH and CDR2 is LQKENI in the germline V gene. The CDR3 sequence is CASSLGQANQPQHF.

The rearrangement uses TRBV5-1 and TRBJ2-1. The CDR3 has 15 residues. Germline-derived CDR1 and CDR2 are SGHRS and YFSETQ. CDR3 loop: CASSQTVGSYNEQFF.

This CDR3 is CSARGAGTGAIYGYTF. The chain has TRBV20-1 and TRBJ1-2; TCRdb calls TRBD1, which cannot be checked without DNA. CDR1 and CDR2 from the germline V gene are DFQATT and SNEGSKA (reference sequence). CDR3 length: 16 amino acids.

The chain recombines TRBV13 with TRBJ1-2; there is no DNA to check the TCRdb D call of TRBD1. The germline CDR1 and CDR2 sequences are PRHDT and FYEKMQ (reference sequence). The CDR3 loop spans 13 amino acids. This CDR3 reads CASSWTGVGGYTF.

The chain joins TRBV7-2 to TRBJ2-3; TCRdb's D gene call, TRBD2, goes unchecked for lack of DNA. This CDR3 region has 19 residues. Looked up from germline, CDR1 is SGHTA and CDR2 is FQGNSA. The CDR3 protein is CASSLAGLAGPLSTDTQYF.

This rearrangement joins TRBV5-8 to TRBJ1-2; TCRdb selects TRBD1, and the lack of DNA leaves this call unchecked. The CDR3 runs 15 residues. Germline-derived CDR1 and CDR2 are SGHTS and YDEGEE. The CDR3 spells CASSIDRGQNYGYTF. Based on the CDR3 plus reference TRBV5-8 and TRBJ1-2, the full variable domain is EAGVTQSPTHLIKTRGQQATLRCSPISGHTSVYWYQQALGLGLQFLLWYDEGEERNRGNFPPRFSGRQFPNYSSELNVNALELEDSALYLCASSIDRGQNYGYTFGSGTRLTVV.

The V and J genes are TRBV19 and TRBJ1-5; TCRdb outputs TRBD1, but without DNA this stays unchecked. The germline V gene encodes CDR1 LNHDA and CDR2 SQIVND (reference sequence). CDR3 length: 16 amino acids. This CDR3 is CASTGGGQYSNQPQHF. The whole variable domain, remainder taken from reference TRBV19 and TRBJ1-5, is DGGITQSPKYLFRKEGQNVTLSCEQNLNHDAMYWYRQDPGQGLRLIYYSQIVNDFQKGDIAEGYSVSREKKESFPLTVTSAQKNPTAFYLCASTGGGQYSNQPQHFGDGTRLSIL.

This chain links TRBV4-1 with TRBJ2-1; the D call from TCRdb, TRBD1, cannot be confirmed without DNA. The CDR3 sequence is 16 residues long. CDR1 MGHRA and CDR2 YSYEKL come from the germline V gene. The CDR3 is CASSRALGGAYNEQFF.

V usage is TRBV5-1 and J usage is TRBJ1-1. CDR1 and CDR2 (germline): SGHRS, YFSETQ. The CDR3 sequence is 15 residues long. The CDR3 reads CASSLGSVLQNEAFF.

The CDR3 reads CATSARGLSNEQFF. This chain uses TRBV24-1 with TRBJ2-1. CDR1 KGHDR and CDR2 SFDVKD come from the germline V gene. The CDR3 consists of 14 residues.

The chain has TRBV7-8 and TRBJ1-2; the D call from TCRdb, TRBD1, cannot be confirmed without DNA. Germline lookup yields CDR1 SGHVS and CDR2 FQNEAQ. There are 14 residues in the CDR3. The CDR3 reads CASSLRGMGYGYTF.

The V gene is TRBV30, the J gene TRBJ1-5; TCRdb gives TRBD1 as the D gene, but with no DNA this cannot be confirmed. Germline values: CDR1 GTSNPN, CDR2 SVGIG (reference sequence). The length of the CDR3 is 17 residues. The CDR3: CAWSAAGTGFSNQPQHF.

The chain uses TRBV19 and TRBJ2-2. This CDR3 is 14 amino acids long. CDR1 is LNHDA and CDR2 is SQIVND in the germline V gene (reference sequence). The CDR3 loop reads CASGVVRYTGELFF.

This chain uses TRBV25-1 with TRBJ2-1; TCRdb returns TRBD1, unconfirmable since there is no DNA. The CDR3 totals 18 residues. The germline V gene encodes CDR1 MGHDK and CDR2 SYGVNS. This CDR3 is CASSEYRGRASGNDEQFF.